These 21 T cell receptor beta chains were all obtained from the same sample, sequenced in a study of blood T cell repertoires in COVID-19. Measured with immunoSEQ multiplex PCR; TCRdb has only the in-frame clones, and not every one. Of some 180,000 clones in the sample, roughly 80% were seen once. Input material: peripheral blood. The receptors come from a woman of 80 years or more with acute or convalescent COVID-19.

The V and J genes are TRBV3-1 (or the pseudogene TRBV3-2) and TRBJ2-7; TRBD1 matches at 7 bases. There are 15 residues in the CDR3. Per germline, CDR1 LGHDT and CDR2 YNNKEL (reference sequence). V shed 1 base, J shed 2 bases, and the junction held 5 bases outside the gene matches. The CDR3 bases are TGTGCCAGCAGCCAAGGACAGGGTGTCCCCTACGAGCAGTACTTC. Translating it yields CASSQGQGVPYEQYF.

The genes are TRBV10-3 and TRBJ2-1, with 11 bases identical to TRBD2. The trim removed 6 bases at V and 7 bases at J, leaving 8 bases unmatched. Per germline, CDR1 ENHRY and CDR2 SYGVKD. The CDR3 contains 15 residues. Written as DNA, the CDR3 is TGTGCCATCAGCAAAACTAGCGGGGGCTTTAATGAGCAGTTCTTC. Translating it yields CAISKTSGGFNEQFF.

The chain links TRBV11-3 to TRBJ2-5, with 10 bases aligning to TRBD2. Germline-derived CDR1 and CDR2 are SGHNT and YENEEA. This CDR3 spans 15 amino acids. J lost 4 bases, V lost 5 bases, and 7 bases had no gene match. The CDR3 DNA is TGTGCCAGCAGCCTAGCGGGAGCGAAAGGAGAGACCCAGTACTTC. Translating it yields CASSLAGAKGETQYF.

The V gene is TRBV13, the J gene TRBJ2-7; 10 bases match TRBD1. Trimming at V came to 3 bases and at J to 4 bases, leaving 3 bases not matched to a gene. Germline lookup yields CDR1 PRHDT and CDR2 FYEKMQ (reference sequence). The CDR3 sequence is 14 residues long. The CDR3 DNA sequence: TGTGCCAGCAGCTTGGGACAGGGGCTGTACGAGCAGTACTTC. As protein: CASSLGQGLYEQYF.

This clone was counted ten times or more. The chain has TRBV6-2 or TRBV6-3 and TRBJ1-1; 9 positions agree with TRBD1. The ends lost 5 bases at V and 5 bases at J; junction bases unmatched: 9. This CDR3 has 15 residues. The germline V gene has CDR1 MNHEY and CDR2 SVGEGT. The CDR3 nucleotides read TGTGCCAGCAGTCTTACAGGGGGCGTCTCTACTGAAGCTTTCTTT. Its translation is CASSLTGGVSTEAFF.

This chain joins TRBV24-1 and TRBJ2-7; maybe TRBD2 (6 bases). The germline V gene encodes CDR1 KGHDR and CDR2 SFDVKD. CDR3 length: 15 amino acids. V was cut by 2 bases and J by 5 bases, with 15 bases left in between. DNA for the CDR3: TGTGCCACCAGTGATTCGTCGGCGGGGTGCAACGAGCAGTACTTC. Translated, it gives CATSDSSAGCNEQYF.

This chain connects TRBV28 to TRBJ1-1; a weak D match, TRBD1 (5 bases). The V end lost 7 bases, the J end lost 3 bases, and 6 bases lay between the germline ends. Per germline, CDR1 MDHEN and CDR2 SYDVKM. The length of the CDR3 is 11 residues. CDR3 sequence (DNA): TGTGCCAGCACCAGGGACACTGAAGCTTTCTTT. This codes for CASTRDTEAFF.

The V gene is TRBV7-2, the J gene TRBJ2-7; no clear D. The length of the CDR3 is 11 residues. Germline V gene sequence: CDR1 SGHTA, CDR2 FQGNSA. V lost 1 base to trimming and J lost 5 bases, with 3 bases between them. CDR3 bases: TGTGCCAGCAGCTTAGGCGACGAGCAGTACTTC. Amino acids: CASSLGDEQYF.

This chain links TRBV19 with TRBJ1-4; 9 bases agree with TRBD1. In germline, CDR1 is LNHDA, CDR2 SQIVND (reference sequence). The CDR3 has 21 amino acids. V lost 4 bases and J lost 5; bases outside the gene matches: 23. DNA for the CDR3: TGTGCCAGTAGTACCCGGGACAGGGTAACAGCCCTTAAAAACGAAAATGAAAAACTGTTTTTT. Protein sequence: CASSTRDRVTALKNENEKLFF.

The genes are TRBV12-3 or TRBV12-4 and TRBJ1-2; D is uncertain. This CDR3 is built from 13 residues. Trimming took off 4 bases at V and 2 bases at J, with 8 bases between the two ends. The CDR3 region is CASSSPGNYGYTF. CDR3 in DNA: TGTGCCAGCAGTTCGCCGGGAAACTATGGCTACACCTTC.

The chain carries TRBV12-5 and TRBJ1-2, with 10 bases fitting TRBD1. J was trimmed by 6 bases and V by 1 base; bases with no gene match: 2. This CDR3 comprises 14 residues. Looked up from germline, CDR1 is LGHNT and CDR2 is FRNRAP. CDR3 protein: CASGLGDRGDGYTF. The CDR3, as DNA: TGTGCTAGTGGTTTGGGGGACAGGGGCGATGGCTACACCTTC.

The DNA of the CDR3 is TGTGCCAGCAATCCAACGGGGGGGATTTACAATGAGCAGTTCTTC. Amino acid sequence: CASNPTGGIYNEQFF. V is TRBV28 and J is TRBJ2-1; 8 bases line up with TRBD2. Germline V CDR1 and CDR2: MDHEN, SYDVKM. With V trimmed by 7 bases and J by 4 bases, 9 bases remained unmatched. The CDR3 covers 15 residues.

V is TRBV6-5 and J is TRBJ2-5, with 7 bases that match TRBD1. Germline values: CDR1 MNHEY, CDR2 SVGAGI. The CDR3 contains 15 residues. After removal of 5 bases from V and 2 bases from J, the junction contained 8 bases not matched to a gene. CDR3 in amino acids: CASSQRQGIQETQYF. The CDR3, as DNA: TGTGCCAGCAGTCAACGACAGGGCATTCAAGAGACCCAGTACTTC.

The chain carries TRBV7-2 and TRBJ2-2; weak D call: TRBD1 (6 bases). The CDR3 contains 15 residues. V lost 2 bases, J lost 3 bases, and 10 bases lay in between. The germline V gene encodes CDR1 SGHTA and CDR2 FQGNSA. DNA for the CDR3: TGTGCCAGCAGCTTATACAGGGCGGACACCGGGGAGCTGTTTTTT. This translates into CASSLYRADTGELFF.

This clone has ten or more counts. V and J are TRBV7-9 and TRBJ2-7, with 10 bases identical to TRBD1. Germline lookup yields CDR1 SEHNR and CDR2 FQNEAQ (reference sequence). This CDR3 is 16 amino acids long. Unmatched junction bases numbered 9, after V lost 6 bases and J lost 1 base. Here the CDR3 reads CASRSDRGRESYEQYF. The CDR3 region has the DNA TGTGCCAGCAGATCTGACAGGGGGCGGGAGTCCTACGAGCAGTACTTC. The full variable domain, rest sourced from reference TRBV7-9 and TRBJ2-7, is DTGVSQNPRHKITKRGQNVTFRCDPISEHNRLYWYRQTLGQGPEFLTYFQNEAQLEKSRLLSDRFSAERPKGSFSTLEIQRTEQGDSAMYLCASRSDRGRESYEQYFGPGTRLTVT.

The chain has TRBV9 and TRBJ2-3, with D possibly matching TRBD2 (7 bases). The CDR3 is 16 residues long. The V end lost 5 bases, the J end lost 0 bases, and 16 bases lay between the germline ends. Per germline, CDR1 SGDLS and CDR2 YYNGEE. The CDR3 is CASSKGGPYSTDTQYF. In nucleotides, the CDR3 is TGTGCCAGCAGTAAGGGGGGGCCCTATAGCACAGATACGCAGTATTTT.

The J gene is TRBJ2-1, the V gene TRBV7-2, with 11 bases matching TRBD2. Germline lookup yields CDR1 SGHTA and CDR2 FQGNSA. There are 13 residues in the CDR3. The V and J ends lost 10 bases and 7 bases, in that order; junction bases with no gene match: 6. CDR3 DNA: TGTGCCACCAGACTAGCGGGAAATAATGAGCAGTTCTTC. Residues: CATRLAGNNEQFF.

This clone appeared once. V usage is TRBV6-2 or TRBV6-3 and J usage is TRBJ1-1, with a weak D call TRBD1 (5 bases). The CDR3 runs to 14 residues. V lost 5 bases and J lost 1, with 11 bases in between. Germline V gene data show CDR1 as MNHEY and CDR2 as SVGEGT. The DNA for the CDR3 is TGTGCCAGCAGTAAGGGGAGGTCGAACACTGAAGCTTTCTTT. It encodes CASSKGRSNTEAFF.

The chain links TRBV5-4 to TRBJ2-5, with 9 positions matching TRBD1. This CDR3 is 15 amino acids long. The junction had 9 bases not matched to a gene; V was cut back by 4 bases and J by 5 bases. CDR1 is SGHNT, CDR2 YYREEE, per germline (reference sequence). CDR3 sequence: CASSPQTGGGETQYF. In DNA form, the CDR3 reads TGTGCCAGCAGCCCGCAGACAGGGGGGGGCGAGACCCAGTACTTC.

The CDR3 loop reads CASSLGGQGAGYTF. For the CDR3, the DNA is TGTGCCAGCAGCTTGGGGGGACAGGGGGCTGGCTACACCTTC. The V call is TRBV5-6, the J call TRBJ1-2; 12 nucleotides align to TRBD1. Germline V gene sequence: CDR1 SGHDT, CDR2 YYEEEE. J gave up 7 bases and V 0 bases, and 1 base lay outside the gene matches. The CDR3 is 14 residues long.

The V call is TRBV19, the J call TRBJ1-2, with D hard to call. The CDR3 has 16 residues. The germline gives CDR1 LNHDA, CDR2 SQIVND (reference sequence). V lost 4 bases and J lost 3, with 18 bases in between. The CDR3 spells CASSTTVTSSYYGYTF. CDR3 coding DNA: TGTGCCAGTAGTACGACTGTAACCAGCAGTTACTATGGCTACACCTTC. Together with reference TRBV19 and TRBJ1-2, the CDR3 gives the full variable domain: DGGITQSPKYLFRKEGQNVTLSCEQNLNHDAMYWYRQDPGQGLRLIYYSQIVNDFQKGDIAEGYSVSREKKESFPLTVTSAQKNPTAFYLCASSTTVTSSYYGYTFGSGTRLTVV.